The T cell receptor beta chain described here comes from a study of technical replicates of blood from a handful of donors. The CDR3 is 13 residues long. Trimming removed 5 bases from V and 4 bases from J; junction bases left unmatched: 5. Germline CDR1 reads PRHDT; CDR2 reads FYEKMQ (reference sequence). Repertoires were generated with immunoSEQ multiplex PCR, while TCRdb's copy carries only in-frame clones and drops some. The table records 68,000 or so clones, 85% to 95% of them present only once. The TCR originated in a human donor in good health. The sample taken for sequencing was T cells isolated from PBMCs. The chain combines TRBV13 with TRBJ2-7, with 7 nucleotides matching TRBD1. CDR3 in amino acids: CASSPGTEYEQYF. CDR3 sequence (DNA): TGTGCCAGCAGCCCCGGGACAGAGTACGAGCAGTACTTC.